One sample yielded the 5 T cell receptor beta chains listed below, sequenced in a study of CD8 T cells in ankylosing spondylitis. TCRdb reprocessed the 5' RACE reads with MiXCR, giving one entry per CDR3 protein. Of approximately 140,000 distinct CDR3 sequences in the sample, over 7% are singletons; the top ten hold 3% to 4%. Sequencing was performed on blood, either unsorted or a sorted T cell fraction (not recorded which). These receptors were collected from a male donor with ankylosing spondylitis or in good health (not recorded which).

This clonotype was observed at least ten times. The rearrangement joins TRBV12-3 or TRBV12-4 to TRBJ2-1; 7 bases align to TRBD2. The CDR3 spans 15 residues. J lost 3 bases, V lost 8 bases, and 10 bases had no gene match. The CDR3 DNA sequence: TGTGCCAGCGCATCAGAGTGGGAGGGCTACAATGAGCAGTTCTTC. This gives the protein CASASEWEGYNEQFF.

The rearrangement links TRBV4-3 to TRBJ2-5; 13 bases fit TRBD2. J was trimmed by 5 bases and V by 4 bases; bases with no gene match: 4. This CDR3 contains 15 residues. CDR1 is LGHNA, CDR2 YSLEER, per germline. In DNA, the CDR3 is TGCGCCAGCAGCCGAGGACTAGCGGGAGTGGAGACCCAGTACTTC. It codes for CASSRGLAGVETQYF.

This clonotype was counted ten times or more. The CDR3 nucleotides read TGTGCCAGCAGTCCCCGGGGAGGGGGTCCCACCTACGAGCAGTACTTC. This gives the protein CASSPRGGGPTYEQYF. The rearrangement links TRBV12-3 or TRBV12-4 to TRBJ2-7, with D perhaps TRBD2 (7 bases). Trimming removed 5 bases from V and 2 bases from J, with 19 bases in between. This CDR3 has 16 residues.

This clonotype was observed a handful of times. The V and J genes are TRBV7-2 and TRBJ1-2, with D maybe TRBD1 (5 bases). From germline, CDR1 is SGHTA and CDR2 FQGNSA. CDR3 length: 14 residues. Deletions cut 3 bases from V and 6 bases from J, with 14 bases between. CDR3 sequence: CASSFGAESDGYTF. The CDR3 DNA is TGTGCCAGCAGCTTTGGGGCAGAATCGGATGGCTACACCTTC.

Ten or more counts support this clonotype. This chain joins TRBV5-1 and TRBJ2-3; TRBD1 might be the D (6 bases). The germline CDR1 and CDR2 sequences are SGHRS and YFSETQ. The CDR3 length is 15 residues. Trimming cost V 4 bases and J 2 bases, with 14 bases left between them. CDR3 loop: CASSRTGHPTDTQYF. In nucleotides, the CDR3 is TGCGCCAGCAGCAGAACGGGACACCCCACAGATACGCAGTATTTT.